This entry describes one T cell receptor (beta chain). Clones were read by immunoSEQ multiplex PCR, and TCRdb kept only the in-frame ones, dropping some. The sample shows roughly 93,000 clones, about 90% of them seen only once. Germline CDR1 reads KGHSH; CDR2 reads LQKENI. The CDR3 sequence is 15 residues long. J lost 4 bases, V lost 7 bases, and 10 bases had no gene match. These data come from a study of T cell changes during pregnancy in multiple sclerosis. Sequencing used peripheral blood, obtained after pregnancy. The clonotype was recovered from a female donor in good health, enrolled as a control in a pregnancy study. The chain links TRBV18 to TRBJ2-5; TRBD1 agrees at 9 bases. CDR3 nucleotides: TGTGCCAGCTTCCCCGGGACAGGGCGTGGAGAGACCCAGTACTTC. Residues: CASFPGTGRGETQYF. Full variable domain (outside the CDR3, taken from reference TRBV18 and TRBJ2-5): NAGVMQNPRHLVRRRGQEARLRCSPMKGHSHVYWYRQLPEEGLKFMVYLQKENIIDESGMPKERFSAEFPKEGPSILRIQQVVRGDSAAYFCASFPGTGRGETQYFGPGTRLLVL.